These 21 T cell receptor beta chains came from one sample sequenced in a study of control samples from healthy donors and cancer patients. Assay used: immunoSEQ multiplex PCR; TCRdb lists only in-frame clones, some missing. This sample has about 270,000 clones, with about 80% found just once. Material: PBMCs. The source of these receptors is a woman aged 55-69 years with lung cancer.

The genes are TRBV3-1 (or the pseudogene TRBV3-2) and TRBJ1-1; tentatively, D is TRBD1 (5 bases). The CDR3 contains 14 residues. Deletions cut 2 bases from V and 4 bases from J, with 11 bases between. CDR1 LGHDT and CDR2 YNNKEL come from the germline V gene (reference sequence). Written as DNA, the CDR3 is TGTGCCAGCAGCCAACCGGGACCGAGCACTGAAGCTTTCTTT. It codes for CASSQPGPSTEAFF.

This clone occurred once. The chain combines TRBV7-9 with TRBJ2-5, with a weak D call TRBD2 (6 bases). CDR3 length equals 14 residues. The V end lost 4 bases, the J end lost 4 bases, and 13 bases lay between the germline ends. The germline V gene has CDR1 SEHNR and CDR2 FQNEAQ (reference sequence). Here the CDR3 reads CASSWRGGGETQYF. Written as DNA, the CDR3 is TGTGCCAGCAGCTGGAGGGGCGGCGGAGAGACCCAGTACTTC.

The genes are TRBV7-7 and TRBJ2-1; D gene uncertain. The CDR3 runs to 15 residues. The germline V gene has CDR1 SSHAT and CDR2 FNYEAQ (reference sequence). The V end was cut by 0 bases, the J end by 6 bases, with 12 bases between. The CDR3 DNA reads TGTGCCAGCAGCTTAGCGGGCGCCCCTCCCAATGAGCAGTTCTTC. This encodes CASSLAGAPPNEQFF. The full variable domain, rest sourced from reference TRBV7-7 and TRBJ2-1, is GAGVSQSPRYKVTKRGQDVTLRCDPISSHATLYWYQQALGQGPEFLTYFNYEAQPDKSGLPSDRFSAERPEGSISTLTIQRTEQRDSAMYRCASSLAGAPPNEQFFGPGTRLTVL.

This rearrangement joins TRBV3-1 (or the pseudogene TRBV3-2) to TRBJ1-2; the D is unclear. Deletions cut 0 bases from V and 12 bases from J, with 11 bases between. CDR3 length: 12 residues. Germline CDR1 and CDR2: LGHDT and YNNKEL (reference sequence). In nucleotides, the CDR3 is TGTGCCAGCAGCCAAGAAGGGAAAGGGCACACCTTC. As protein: CASSQEGKGHTF.

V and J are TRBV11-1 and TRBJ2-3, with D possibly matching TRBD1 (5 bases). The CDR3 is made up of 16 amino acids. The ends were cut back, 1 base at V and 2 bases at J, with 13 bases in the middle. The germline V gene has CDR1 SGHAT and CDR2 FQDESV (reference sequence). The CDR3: CASSLEGQGSTDTQYF. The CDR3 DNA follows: TGTGCCAGCAGCTTAGAGGGGCAGGGCTCCACAGATACGCAGTATTTT.

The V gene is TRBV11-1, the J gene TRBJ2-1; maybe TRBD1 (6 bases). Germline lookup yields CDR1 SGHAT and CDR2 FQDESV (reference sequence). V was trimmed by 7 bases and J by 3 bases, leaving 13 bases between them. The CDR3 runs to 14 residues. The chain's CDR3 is CASTTGTDYNEQFF. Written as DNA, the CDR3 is TGTGCCAGCACCACAGGGACGGACTACAATGAGCAGTTCTTC. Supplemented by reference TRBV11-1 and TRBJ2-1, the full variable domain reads EAEVAQSPRYKITEKSQAVAFWCDPISGHATLYWYRQILGQGPELLVQFQDESVVDDSQLPKDRFSAERLKGVDSTLKIQPAELGDSAMYLCASTTGTDYNEQFFGPGTRLTVL.

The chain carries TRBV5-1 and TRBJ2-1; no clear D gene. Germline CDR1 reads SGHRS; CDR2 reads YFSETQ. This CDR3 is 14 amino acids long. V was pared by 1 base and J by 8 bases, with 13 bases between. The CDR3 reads CASSLQTGKDEQFF. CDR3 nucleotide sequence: TGCGCCAGCAGCTTGCAGACTGGTAAGGATGAGCAGTTCTTC.

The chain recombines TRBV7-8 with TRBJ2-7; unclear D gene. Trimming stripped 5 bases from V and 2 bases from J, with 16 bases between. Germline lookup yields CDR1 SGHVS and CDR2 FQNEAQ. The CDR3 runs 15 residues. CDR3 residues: CASSPPSTLAYEQYF. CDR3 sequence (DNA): TGTGCCAGCAGCCCCCCCTCGACCCTTGCCTACGAGCAGTACTTC.

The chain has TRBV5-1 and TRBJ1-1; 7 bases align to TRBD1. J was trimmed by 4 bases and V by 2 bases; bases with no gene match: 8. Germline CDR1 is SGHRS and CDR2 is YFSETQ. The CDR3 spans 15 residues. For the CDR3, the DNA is TGCGCCAGCAGCTTCCCGGACAGGTTTGGCACTGAAGCTTTCTTT. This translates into CASSFPDRFGTEAFF.

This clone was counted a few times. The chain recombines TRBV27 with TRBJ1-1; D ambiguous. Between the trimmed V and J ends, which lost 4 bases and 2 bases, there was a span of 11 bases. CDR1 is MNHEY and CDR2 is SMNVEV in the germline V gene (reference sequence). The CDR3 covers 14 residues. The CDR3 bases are TGTGCCAGCAGTTCAGGTCCTATAAACACTGAAGCTTTCTTT. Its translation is CASSSGPINTEAFF.

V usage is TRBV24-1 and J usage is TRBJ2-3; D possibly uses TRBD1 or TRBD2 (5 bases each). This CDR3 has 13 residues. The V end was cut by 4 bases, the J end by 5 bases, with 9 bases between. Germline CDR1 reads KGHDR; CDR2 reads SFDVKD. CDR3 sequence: CATSDGAEDTQYF. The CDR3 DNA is TGTGCCACCAGTGACGGGGCCGAAGATACGCAGTATTTT.

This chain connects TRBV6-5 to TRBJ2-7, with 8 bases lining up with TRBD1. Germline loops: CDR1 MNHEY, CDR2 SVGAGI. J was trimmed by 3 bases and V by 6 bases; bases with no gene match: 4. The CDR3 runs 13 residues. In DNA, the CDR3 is TGTGCCAGCAGGCGTACAGGGGGCTACGAGCAGTACTTC. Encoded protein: CASRRTGGYEQYF.

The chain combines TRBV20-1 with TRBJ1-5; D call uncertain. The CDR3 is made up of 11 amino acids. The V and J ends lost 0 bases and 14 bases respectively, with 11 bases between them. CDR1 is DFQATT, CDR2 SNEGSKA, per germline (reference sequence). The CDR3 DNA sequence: TGCAGTGCTAGAGATCTAGGGAGGGAGCATTTT. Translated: CSARDLGREHF.

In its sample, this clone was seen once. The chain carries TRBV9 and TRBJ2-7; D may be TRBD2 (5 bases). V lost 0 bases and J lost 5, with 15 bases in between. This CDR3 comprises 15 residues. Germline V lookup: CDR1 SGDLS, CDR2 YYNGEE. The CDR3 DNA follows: TGTGCCAGCAGCGTAGGTAAGCGGTCTCCTAACGAGCAGTACTTC. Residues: CASSVGKRSPNEQYF.

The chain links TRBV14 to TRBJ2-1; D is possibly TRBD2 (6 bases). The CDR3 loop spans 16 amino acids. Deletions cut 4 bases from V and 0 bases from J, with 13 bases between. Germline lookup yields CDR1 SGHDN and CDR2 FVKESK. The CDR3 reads CASSPTGLSSYNEQFF. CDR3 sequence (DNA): TGTGCCAGCAGCCCGACTGGACTAAGCTCCTACAATGAGCAGTTCTTC. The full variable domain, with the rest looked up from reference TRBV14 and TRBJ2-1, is EAGVTQFPSHSVIEKGQTVTLRCDPISGHDNLYWYRRVMGKEIKFLLHFVKESKQDESGMPNNRFLAERTGGTYSTLKVQPAELEDSGVYFCASSPTGLSSYNEQFFGPGTRLTVL.

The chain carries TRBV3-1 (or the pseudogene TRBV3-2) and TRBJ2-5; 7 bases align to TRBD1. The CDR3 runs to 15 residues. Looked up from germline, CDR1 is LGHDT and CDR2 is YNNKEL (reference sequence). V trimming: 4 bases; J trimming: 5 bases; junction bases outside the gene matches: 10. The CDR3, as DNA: TGTGCCAGCAGCCCCCGCAGGGGGAACGCGGAGACCCAGTACTTC. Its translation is CASSPRRGNAETQYF.

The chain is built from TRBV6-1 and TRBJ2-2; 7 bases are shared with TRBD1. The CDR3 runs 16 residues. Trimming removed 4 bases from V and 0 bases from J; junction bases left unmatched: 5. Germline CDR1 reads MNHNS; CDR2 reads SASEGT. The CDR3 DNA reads TGTGCCAGCAGTGCCCGACAGGGCCCGAACACCGGGGAGCTGTTTTTT. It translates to CASSARQGPNTGELFF.

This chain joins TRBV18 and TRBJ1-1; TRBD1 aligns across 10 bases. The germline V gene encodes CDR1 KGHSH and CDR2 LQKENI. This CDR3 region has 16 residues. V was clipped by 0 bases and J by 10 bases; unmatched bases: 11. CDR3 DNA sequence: TGTGCCAGCTCACCACCGGAGTTGACAGGGGGCGAAGGAGCTTTCTTT. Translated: CASSPPELTGGEGAFF. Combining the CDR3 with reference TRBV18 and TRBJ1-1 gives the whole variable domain NAGVMQNPRHLVRRRGQEARLRCSPMKGHSHVYWYRQLPEEGLKFMVYLQKENIIDESGMPKERFSAEFPKEGPSILRIQQVVRGDSAAYFCASSPPELTGGEGAFFGQGTRLTVV.

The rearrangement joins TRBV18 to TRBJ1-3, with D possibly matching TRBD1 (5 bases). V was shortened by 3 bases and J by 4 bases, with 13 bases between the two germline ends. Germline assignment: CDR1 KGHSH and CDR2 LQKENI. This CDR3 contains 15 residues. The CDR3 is CASSPAREVGNTIYF. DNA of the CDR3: TGTGCCAGCTCACCTGCCAGGGAGGTCGGAAACACCATATATTTT.

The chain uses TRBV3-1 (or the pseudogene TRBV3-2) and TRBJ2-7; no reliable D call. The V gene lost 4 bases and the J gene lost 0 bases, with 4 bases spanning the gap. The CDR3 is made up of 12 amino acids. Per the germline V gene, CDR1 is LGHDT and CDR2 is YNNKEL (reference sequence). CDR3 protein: CASSLSSYEQYF. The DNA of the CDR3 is TGTGCCAGCAGCCTCAGCTCCTACGAGCAGTACTTC.

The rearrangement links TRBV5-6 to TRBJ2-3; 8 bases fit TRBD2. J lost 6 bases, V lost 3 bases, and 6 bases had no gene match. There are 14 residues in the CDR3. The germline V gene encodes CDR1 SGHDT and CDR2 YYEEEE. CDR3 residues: CASSSSGRTDTQYF. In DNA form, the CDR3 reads TGTGCCAGCAGCTCAAGCGGGAGAACCGATACGCAGTATTTT.